Listed below are T cell receptor beta chains from one sample, sequenced in a study of blood T cell repertoires in COVID-19. TCRdb's copy holds only in-frame clones and misses some; the assay was immunoSEQ multiplex PCR. This table holds some 200,000 clones, about nine tenths found once. Material: peripheral blood. These receptor sequences come from a man older than 75 with acute or convalescent COVID-19. CDR3s include the opening cysteine and the closing phenylalanine or tryptophan. Clone sizes are given selectively: once, few, many, or a class where the clone is expanded.

once TRBV19 CASSIGGLPGQPQHF
. TRBV18 CASSSRGGNTEAFF
. TRBV11-2 CASSLGLGTSTDTQYF
. TRBV6-5 CASSYRVHYEQYF
. TRBV6-6 CASSLTGLAVLHEQFF
. TRBV25-1 CASSLGLAGYEQYF
few TRBV18 CASSSTQGLETQYF
. TRBV5-5 CAITGSLPFTDTQYF
. TRBV5-5 CASSRTQGPGTSGRYNEQFF
. TRBV16 CASSQSQSYEQYF
. TRBV7-2 CASSLEQGINQPQHF
. TRBV5-5 CASSPDVGARGNTIYF
. TRBV5-1 CASSSGQGILLGEKLFF
. TRBV5-1 CASSLGLASYNEQFF
. TRBV11-3 CASSLDSGGGYTF
. TRBV19 CASSIGYGLQETQYF
few TRBV4-3 CASSQGRVNTEAFF
. TRBV12-3/TRBV12-4 CASSLQGSNGYTF
. TRBV6-6 CASSPPGGRSNEQFF
once TRBV11-3 CASSLGGSASGRVTTDTQYF
. TRBV4-2 CASSQASRGTGELFF
. TRBV7-2 CASSLTRQRNTEAFF